The rows below give T cell receptor beta chains drawn from one sample of a study of blood T cell repertoires in COVID-19. Sequencing used immunoSEQ multiplex PCR; TCRdb keeps in-frame clones, though not all of them. Of under 300,000 clones in the sample, around 83% are singletons; the top ten hold 5% to 8%. Sequencing was performed on PBMCs or T cells enriched from blood (not recorded which). Receptors originate from a woman in her forties or fifties who had been exposed to COVID-19. Each CDR3 is given with its conserved first and last residue. Fields, in order: V gene, J gene, CDR3 protein.

v_gene: TRBV6-5
j_gene: TRBJ2-7
CDR3aa: CASSYSTPGQYHEQYF

v_gene: TRBV7-3
j_gene: TRBJ2-1
CDR3aa: CASSLAGPYNEQFF

v_gene: TRBV9
j_gene: TRBJ2-6
CDR3aa: CASSAGTQVLTF

v_gene: TRBV2
j_gene: TRBJ1-5
CDR3aa: CASSEGGQGAIQPQHF

v_gene: TRBV3-1/TRBV3-2
j_gene: TRBJ1-1
CDR3aa: CASSQEGGRRTEAFF

v_gene: TRBV4-3
j_gene: TRBJ1-2
CDR3aa: CASSQEALNYGYTF

v_gene: TRBV2
j_gene: TRBJ1-6
CDR3aa: CASSPDRGSPLHF

v_gene: TRBV6-5
j_gene: TRBJ2-5
CDR3aa: CASRSSPRWETQYF

v_gene: TRBV5-1
j_gene: TRBJ1-2
CDR3aa: CASSLTGSDGYTF

v_gene: TRBV5-1
j_gene: TRBJ2-2
CDR3aa: CASSLGVRKNTGELFF

v_gene: TRBV7-2
j_gene: TRBJ2-6
CDR3aa: CASSTRRSSGANVLTF

v_gene: TRBV7-2
j_gene: TRBJ1-1
CDR3aa: CASRHGGVRGAYTEAFF

v_gene: TRBV19
j_gene: TRBJ1-1
CDR3aa: CASSAMDLLNTEAFF

v_gene: TRBV5-1
j_gene: TRBJ2-3
CDR3aa: CASSLAGTSGGDTQYF

v_gene: TRBV7-6
j_gene: TRBJ1-4
CDR3aa: CASSAGQGGEKLFF

v_gene: TRBV25-1
j_gene: TRBJ1-2
CDR3aa: CASSASGTGGGYTF

v_gene: TRBV29-1
j_gene: TRBJ1-1
CDR3aa: CSVFPRNTEAFF

v_gene: TRBV6-5
j_gene: TRBJ1-4
CDR3aa: CASSYSRTGNEKLFF

v_gene: TRBV3-1/TRBV3-2
j_gene: TRBJ1-4
CDR3aa: CASSPGPKRVRGEKLFF

v_gene: TRBV11-3
j_gene: TRBJ1-6
CDR3aa: CASSSDRQRSPLHF

v_gene: TRBV12-3/TRBV12-4
j_gene: TRBJ2-1
CDR3aa: CASSLERHEQFF

v_gene: TRBV11-3
j_gene: TRBJ2-1
CDR3aa: CASSLAEYNEQFF

v_gene: TRBV6-5
j_gene: TRBJ1-1
CDR3aa: CASSYGTRGPGTEAFF